The TCR beta chain described here comes from a study of cytomegalovirus exposure and HLA in healthy donors. Trimming removed 3 bases at V and 4 bases at J, with 4 bases between. The CDR3 totals 12 residues. The germline V gene has CDR1 MDHEN and CDR2 SYDVKM. Amplification used 60 Vbeta primers and 13 Jbeta primers. Authors' data handling: Later, an analysis found about 83 million unique TCR beta chains, and 8.5 million to 12 million of these were shared. Using immunoSEQ multiplex PCR, the repertoire was profiled, and TCRdb retains in-frame clones only, with some absent. V and J calls and clone size come straight from that table; D and trimming were deduced from the DNA. This table lists approximately 71,000 clones.

The chain carries TRBV28 and TRBJ2-1; D is unresolved. Sequenced input: PBMCs. The TCR comes from a female donor in good health and CMV-seropositive. The CDR3 sequence is CASSFGYNEQFF. CDR3 bases: TGTGCCAGCAGTTTCGGGTACAATGAGCAGTTCTTC.